This TCR beta chain was recorded in a study of beta chain features in type 1 diabetes. Findings and caveats of the study: It was not settled here whether HLA type affects TCRB rearrangement.

V shed 2 bases and J shed 3 bases, with 17 bases lying between them. The CDR3 is 15 amino acids. The germline CDR1 and CDR2 sequences are GTSNPN and SVGIG (reference sequence). This clone turned up a few times. Its antigen remains unknown. A single heparinised blood sample, averaging about 120 mL, was obtained per donor. Stem cell-like memory, regulatory, central memory and naive CD4+ cells were sorted via CD45RO/CCR7/CD25/CD127/CD95/CD27. What was sequenced were expressed TCRB transcripts, since all of the isolated RNA had been reverse transcribed. TCRdb's copy holds only in-frame clones and misses some; the assay was immunoSEQ multiplex PCR. The sample lists some 150,000 clones, 7% to 10% occurring once.

The sample was central memory CD4+ T cells from blood. This TCR derives from a man in his late teens or twenties in good health. The J gene is TRBJ2-7, the V gene TRBV30; D remains ambiguous. As DNA, the CDR3 is TGTGCCTGGAGTTTTATCCCAGCGCCCATCTACGAGCAGTACTTC. Residues: CAWSFIPAPIYEQYF.